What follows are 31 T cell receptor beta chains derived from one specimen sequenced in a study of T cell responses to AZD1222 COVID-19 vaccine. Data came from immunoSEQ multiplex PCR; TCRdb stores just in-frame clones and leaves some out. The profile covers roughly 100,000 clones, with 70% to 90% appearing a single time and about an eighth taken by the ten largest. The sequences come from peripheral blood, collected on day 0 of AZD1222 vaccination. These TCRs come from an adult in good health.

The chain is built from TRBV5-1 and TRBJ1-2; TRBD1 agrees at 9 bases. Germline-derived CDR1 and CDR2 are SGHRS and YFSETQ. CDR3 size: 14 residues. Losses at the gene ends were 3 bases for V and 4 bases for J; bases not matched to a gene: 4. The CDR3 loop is CASSSGQGPYGYTF. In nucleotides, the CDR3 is TGCGCCAGCAGCTCGGGACAGGGCCCCTATGGCTACACCTTC.

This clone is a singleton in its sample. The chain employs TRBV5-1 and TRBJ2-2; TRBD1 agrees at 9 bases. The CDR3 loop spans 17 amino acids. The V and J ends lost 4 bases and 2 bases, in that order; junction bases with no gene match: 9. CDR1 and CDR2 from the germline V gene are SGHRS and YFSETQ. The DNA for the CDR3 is TGCGCCAGCAGCGGGGAACAGGGGGCTACCAACACCGGGGAGCTGTTTTTT. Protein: CASSGEQGATNTGELFF.

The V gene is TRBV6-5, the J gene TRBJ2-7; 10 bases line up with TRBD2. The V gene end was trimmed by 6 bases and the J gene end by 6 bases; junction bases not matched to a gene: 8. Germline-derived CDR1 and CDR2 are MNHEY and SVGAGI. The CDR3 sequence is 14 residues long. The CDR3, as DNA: TGTGCCAGCAGGGAGAGCGGGGGGGCGGCCGAGCAGTACTTC. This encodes CASRESGGAAEQYF.

The CDR3 coding sequence is TGCAGCGTTGAGGACAGGGATTTTATCATGAACACTGAAGCTTTCTTT. It is translated as CSVEDRDFIMNTEAFF. The rearrangement uses TRBV29-1 and TRBJ1-1; 8 nucleotides line up with TRBD1. This CDR3 spans 16 amino acids. With 3 bases clipped from V and 0 bases from J, the junction kept 9 bases outside the gene matches. Germline assignment: CDR1 SQVTM and CDR2 ANQGSEA.

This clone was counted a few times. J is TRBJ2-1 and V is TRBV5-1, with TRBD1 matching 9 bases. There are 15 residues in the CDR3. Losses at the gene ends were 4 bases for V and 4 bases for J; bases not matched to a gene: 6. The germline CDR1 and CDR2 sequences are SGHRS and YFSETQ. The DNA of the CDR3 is TGCGCCAGCAGCCGCGACAGGGGGTCGTACAATGAGCAGTTCTTC. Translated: CASSRDRGSYNEQFF. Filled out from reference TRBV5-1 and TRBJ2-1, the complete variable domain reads KAGVTQTPRYLIKTRGQQVTLSCSPISGHRSVSWYQQTPGQGLQFLFEYFSETQRNKGNFPGRFSGRQFSNSRSEMNVSTLELGDSALYLCASSRDRGSYNEQFFGPGTRLTVL.

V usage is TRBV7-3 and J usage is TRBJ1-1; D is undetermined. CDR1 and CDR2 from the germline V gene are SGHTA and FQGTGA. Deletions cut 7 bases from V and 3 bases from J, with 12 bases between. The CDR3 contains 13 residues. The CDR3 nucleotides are TGTGCCAGCACGTTGGGTCCTTACACTGAAGCTTTCTTT. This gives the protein CASTLGPYTEAFF.

Here the CDR3 reads CATSRGLAGLQETQYF. DNA for the CDR3: TGTGCCACCAGCAGAGGACTAGCGGGGCTCCAAGAGACCCAGTACTTC. J is TRBJ2-5 and V is TRBV15; TRBD2 matches at 11 bases. CDR3 length: 16 amino acids. Per germline, CDR1 LNHNV and CDR2 YYDKDF (reference sequence). After removal of 1 base from V and 1 base from J, the junction contained 2 bases not matched to a gene.

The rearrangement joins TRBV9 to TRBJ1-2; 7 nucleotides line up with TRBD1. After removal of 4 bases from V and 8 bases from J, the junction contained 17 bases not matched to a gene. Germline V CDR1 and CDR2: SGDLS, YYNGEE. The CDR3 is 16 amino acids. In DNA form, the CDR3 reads TGTGCCAGCAGCCCTCACAGCGGGGGGGCAGGGGGAGGCTACACCTTC. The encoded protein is CASSPHSGGAGGGYTF.

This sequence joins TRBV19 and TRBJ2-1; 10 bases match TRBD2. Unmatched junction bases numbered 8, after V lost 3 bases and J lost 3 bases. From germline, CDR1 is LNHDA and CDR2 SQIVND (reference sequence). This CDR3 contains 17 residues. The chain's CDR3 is CASSIGRVAGGYNEQFF. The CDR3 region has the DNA TGTGCCAGTAGTATTGGACGGGTAGCGGGGGGCTACAATGAGCAGTTCTTC.

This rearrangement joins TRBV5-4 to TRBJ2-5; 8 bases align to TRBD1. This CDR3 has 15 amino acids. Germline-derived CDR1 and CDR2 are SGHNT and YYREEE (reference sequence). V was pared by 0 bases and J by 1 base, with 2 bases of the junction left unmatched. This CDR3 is CASSLAGQGQETQYF. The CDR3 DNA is TGTGCCAGCAGCTTGGCCGGACAGGGCCAAGAGACCCAGTACTTC. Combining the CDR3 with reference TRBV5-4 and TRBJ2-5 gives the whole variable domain ETGVTQSPTHLIKTRGQQVTLRCSSQSGHNTVSWYQQALGQGPQFIFQYYREEENGRGNFPPRFSGLQFPNYSSELNVNALELDDSALYLCASSLAGQGQETQYFGPGTRLLVL.

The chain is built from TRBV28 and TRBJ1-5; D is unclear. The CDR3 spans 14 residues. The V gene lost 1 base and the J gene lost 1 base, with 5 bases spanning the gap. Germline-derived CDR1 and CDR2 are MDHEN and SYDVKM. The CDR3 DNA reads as TGTGCCAGCAGTTTATTTCACAGCAATCAGCCCCAGCATTTT. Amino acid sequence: CASSLFHSNQPQHF.

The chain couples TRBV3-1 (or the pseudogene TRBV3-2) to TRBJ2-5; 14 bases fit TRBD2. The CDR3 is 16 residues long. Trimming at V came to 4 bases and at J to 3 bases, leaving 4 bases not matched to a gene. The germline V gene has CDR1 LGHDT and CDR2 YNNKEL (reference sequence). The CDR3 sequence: CASSPTSGGAKETQYF. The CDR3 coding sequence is TGTGCCAGCAGCCCGACTAGCGGGGGGGCAAAAGAGACCCAGTACTTC.

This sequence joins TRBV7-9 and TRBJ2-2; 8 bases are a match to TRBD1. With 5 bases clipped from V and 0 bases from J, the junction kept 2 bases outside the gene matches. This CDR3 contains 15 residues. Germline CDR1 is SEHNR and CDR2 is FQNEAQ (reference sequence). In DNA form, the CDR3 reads TGTGCCAGCAGCCGGGACAGGACGAACACCGGGGAGCTGTTTTTT. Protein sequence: CASSRDRTNTGELFF.

The CDR3 DNA follows: TGTGCCAGCAGCGGGACAGGGCGAGACACTGAAGCTTTCTTT. It specifies CASSGTGRDTEAFF. The chain combines TRBV7-2 with TRBJ1-1; 9 bases are shared with TRBD1. Losses at the gene ends were 5 bases for V and 3 bases for J; bases not matched to a gene: 4. There are 14 residues in the CDR3. Germline assignment: CDR1 SGHTA and CDR2 FQGNSA.

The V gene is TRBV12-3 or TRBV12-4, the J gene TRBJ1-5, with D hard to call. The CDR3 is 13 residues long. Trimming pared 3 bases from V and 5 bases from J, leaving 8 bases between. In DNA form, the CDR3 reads TGTGCCAGCAGTTTTGCGGCCTATCAGCCCCAGCATTTT. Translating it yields CASSFAAYQPQHF.

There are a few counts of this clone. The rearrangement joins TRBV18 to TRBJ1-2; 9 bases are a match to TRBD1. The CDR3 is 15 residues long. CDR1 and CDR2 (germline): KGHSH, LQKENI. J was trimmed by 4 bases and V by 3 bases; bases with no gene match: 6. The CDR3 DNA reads TGTGCCAGCTCACCTCTCCCGGGACAGGGCTATGGCTACACCTTC. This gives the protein CASSPLPGQGYGYTF. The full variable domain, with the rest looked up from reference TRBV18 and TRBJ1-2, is NAGVMQNPRHLVRRRGQEARLRCSPMKGHSHVYWYRQLPEEGLKFMVYLQKENIIDESGMPKERFSAEFPKEGPSILRIQQVVRGDSAAYFCASSPLPGQGYGYTFGSGTRLTVV.

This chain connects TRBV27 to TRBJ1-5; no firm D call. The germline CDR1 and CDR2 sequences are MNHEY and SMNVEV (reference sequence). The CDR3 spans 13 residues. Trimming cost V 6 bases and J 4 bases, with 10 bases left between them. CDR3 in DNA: TGTGCCAGCAGCCGCCTGAGTAATCAGCCCCAGCATTTT. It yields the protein CASSRLSNQPQHF.

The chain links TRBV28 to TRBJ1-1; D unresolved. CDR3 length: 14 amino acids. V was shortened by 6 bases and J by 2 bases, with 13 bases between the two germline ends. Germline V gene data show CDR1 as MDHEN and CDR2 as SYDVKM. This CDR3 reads CASSPAAINTEAFF. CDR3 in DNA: TGTGCCAGCAGCCCAGCGGCCATAAACACTGAAGCTTTCTTT.

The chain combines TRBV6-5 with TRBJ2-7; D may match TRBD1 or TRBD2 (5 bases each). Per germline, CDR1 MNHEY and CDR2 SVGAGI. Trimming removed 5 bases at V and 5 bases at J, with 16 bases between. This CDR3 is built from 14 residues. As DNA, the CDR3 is TGTGCCAGCAGTCATGAAATCGGGGCCCACGAGCAGTACTTC. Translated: CASSHEIGAHEQYF.

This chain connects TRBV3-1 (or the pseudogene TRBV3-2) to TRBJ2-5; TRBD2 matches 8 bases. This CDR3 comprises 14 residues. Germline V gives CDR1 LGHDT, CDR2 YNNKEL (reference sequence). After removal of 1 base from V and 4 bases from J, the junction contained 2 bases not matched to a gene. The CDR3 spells CASSQGGGPETQYF. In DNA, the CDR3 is TGTGCCAGCAGCCAAGGCGGGGGGCCAGAGACCCAGTACTTC.

This CDR3 reads CASSVRPRWGSFGYTF. The CDR3 nucleotides are TGTGCCAGCAGTGTCAGGCCGAGGTGGGGGTCGTTTGGCTACACCTTC. The chain recombines TRBV27 with TRBJ1-2; D might be TRBD1 (5 bases). CDR1 and CDR2 (germline): MNHEY, SMNVEV (reference sequence). The length of the CDR3 is 16 residues. The V end lost 5 bases, the J end lost 7 bases, and 23 bases lay between the germline ends.

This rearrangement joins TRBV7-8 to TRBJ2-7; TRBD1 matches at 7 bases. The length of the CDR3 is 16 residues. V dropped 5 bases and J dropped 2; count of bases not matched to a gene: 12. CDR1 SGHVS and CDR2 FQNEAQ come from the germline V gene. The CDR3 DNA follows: TGTGCCAGCAGCACCTTACAGGGGACGGACCCCTACGAGCAGTACTTC. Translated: CASSTLQGTDPYEQYF.

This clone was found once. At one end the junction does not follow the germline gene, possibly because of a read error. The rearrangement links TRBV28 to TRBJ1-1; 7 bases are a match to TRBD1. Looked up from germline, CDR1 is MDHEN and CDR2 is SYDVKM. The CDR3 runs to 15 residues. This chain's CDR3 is CASSLSGGQYSETFF. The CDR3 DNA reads TGTGCCAGCAGTTTAAGTGGGGGACAGTACTCTGAAACTTTCTTT.

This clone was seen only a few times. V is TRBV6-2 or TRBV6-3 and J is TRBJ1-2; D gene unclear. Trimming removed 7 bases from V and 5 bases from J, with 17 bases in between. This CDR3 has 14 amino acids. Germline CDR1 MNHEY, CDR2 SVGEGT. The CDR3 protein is CASTPRQVGYGYTF. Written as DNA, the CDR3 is TGTGCCAGCACCCCCCGGCAGGTCGGATATGGCTACACCTTC.

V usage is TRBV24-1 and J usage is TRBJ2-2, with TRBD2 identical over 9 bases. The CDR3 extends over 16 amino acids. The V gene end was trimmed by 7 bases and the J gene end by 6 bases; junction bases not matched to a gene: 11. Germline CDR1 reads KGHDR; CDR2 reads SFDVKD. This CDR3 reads CATSHVGGGASGELFF. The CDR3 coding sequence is TGTGCCACCAGCCATGTTGGCGGGGGGGCGTCCGGGGAGCTGTTTTTT.

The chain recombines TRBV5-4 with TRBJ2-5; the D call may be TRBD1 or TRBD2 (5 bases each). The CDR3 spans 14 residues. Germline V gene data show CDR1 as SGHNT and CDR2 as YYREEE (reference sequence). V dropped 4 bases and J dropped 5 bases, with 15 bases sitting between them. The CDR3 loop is CASSPVQGAETQYF. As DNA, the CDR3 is TGTGCCAGCAGCCCTGTTCAGGGAGCGGAGACCCAGTACTTC.

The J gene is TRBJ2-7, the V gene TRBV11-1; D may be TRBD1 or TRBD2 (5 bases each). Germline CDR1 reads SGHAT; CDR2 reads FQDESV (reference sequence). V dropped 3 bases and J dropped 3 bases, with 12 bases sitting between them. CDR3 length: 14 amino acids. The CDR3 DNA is TGTGCCAGCAGCTTTGGGGGAAGCGGCTACGAGCAGTACTTC. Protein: CASSFGGSGYEQYF.

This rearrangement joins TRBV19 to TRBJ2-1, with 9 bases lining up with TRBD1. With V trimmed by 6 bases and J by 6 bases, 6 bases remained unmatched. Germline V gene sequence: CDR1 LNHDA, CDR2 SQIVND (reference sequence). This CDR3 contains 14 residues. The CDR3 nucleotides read TGTGCCAGTAGGGGACAGGGAAGAGTCAATGAGCAGTTCTTC. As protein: CASRGQGRVNEQFF.

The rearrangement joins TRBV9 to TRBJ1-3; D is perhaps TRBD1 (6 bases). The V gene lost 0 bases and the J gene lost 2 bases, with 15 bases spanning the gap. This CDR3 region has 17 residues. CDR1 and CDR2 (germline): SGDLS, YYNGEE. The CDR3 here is CASSVAEGVTTGNTIYF. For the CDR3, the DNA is TGTGCCAGCAGCGTAGCTGAGGGGGTCACTACTGGAAACACCATATATTTT.

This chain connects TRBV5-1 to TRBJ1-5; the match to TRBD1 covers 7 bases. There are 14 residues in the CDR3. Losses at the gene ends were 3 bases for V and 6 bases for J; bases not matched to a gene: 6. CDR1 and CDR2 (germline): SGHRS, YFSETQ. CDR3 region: CASSSTGEGQPQHF. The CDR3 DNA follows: TGCGCCAGCAGCTCAACAGGGGAAGGTCAGCCCCAGCATTTT.

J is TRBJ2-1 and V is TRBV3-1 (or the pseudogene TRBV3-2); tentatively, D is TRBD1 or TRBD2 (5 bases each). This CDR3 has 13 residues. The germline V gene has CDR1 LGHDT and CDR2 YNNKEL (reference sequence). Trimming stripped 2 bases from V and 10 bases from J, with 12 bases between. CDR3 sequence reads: CASSQWGRGEQFF. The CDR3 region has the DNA TGTGCCAGCAGCCAATGGGGGAGAGGGGAGCAGTTCTTC.